This paragraph covers one T cell receptor (beta chain) sequence. The antigen is unknown. The data were produced by immunoSEQ multiplex PCR, yet TCRdb's version contains in-frame clones alone and is incomplete. The sample holds some 180,000 clones, approximately 86% seen once. This entry belongs to a study of cytomegalovirus exposure and HLA in healthy donors. The study's findings and limits: Most TCR sequences were rare, but some public TCRs occurred in many donors.

With 6 bases removed from V and 0 bases from J, the gap between germline ends came to 12 bases. The germline V gene encodes CDR1 KGHSH and CDR2 LQKENI. This CDR3 comprises 16 residues. The chain employs TRBV18 and TRBJ2-6; D is unresolved. Sequenced: PBMCs. This receptor was taken from a man under 40 in good health and CMV-seropositive. In DNA, the CDR3 is TGTGCCAGCTCCGGAATCCTGTACTCTGGGGCCAACGTCCTGACTTTC. This codes for CASSGILYSGANVLTF.